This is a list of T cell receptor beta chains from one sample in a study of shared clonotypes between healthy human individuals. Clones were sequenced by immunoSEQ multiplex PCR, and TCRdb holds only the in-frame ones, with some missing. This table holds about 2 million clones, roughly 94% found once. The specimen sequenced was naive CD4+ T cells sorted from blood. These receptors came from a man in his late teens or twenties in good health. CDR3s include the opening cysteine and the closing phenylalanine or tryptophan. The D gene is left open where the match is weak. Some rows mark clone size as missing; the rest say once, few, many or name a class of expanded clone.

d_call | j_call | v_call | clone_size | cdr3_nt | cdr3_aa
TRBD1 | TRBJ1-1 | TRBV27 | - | TGTGCCAGCAGTCCCTGGGACAGGAACACTGAAGCTTTCTTT | CASSPWDRNTEAFF
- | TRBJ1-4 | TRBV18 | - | TGTGCCAGCCACCCTGGGGCCGAGAATGAAAAACTGTTTTTT | CASHPGAENEKLFF
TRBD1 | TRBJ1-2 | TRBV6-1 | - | TGTGCCAGCAGTGCCCCGCAGGGGGAGAAGACTAACTATGGCTACACCTTC | CASSAPQGEKTNYGYTF
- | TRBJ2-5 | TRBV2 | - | TGTGCCAGCAGTGAAGGCGGCCCGGAGACCCAGTACTTC | CASSEGGPETQYF
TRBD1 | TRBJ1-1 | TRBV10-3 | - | TGTGCCATCAGTGGACAGGGGGCCGAACTTGAAGCTTTCTTT | CAISGQGAELEAFF
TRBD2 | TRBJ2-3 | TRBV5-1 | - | TGCGCCAGCAGCTCCGGACTAGCGGGGGACGATACGCAGTATTTT | CASSSGLAGDDTQYF
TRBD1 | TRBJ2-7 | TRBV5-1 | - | TGCGCCAGCAGCGGAGGGACAGGGAAAAGCGGCTACTACGAGCAGTACTTC | CASSGGTGKSGYYEQYF
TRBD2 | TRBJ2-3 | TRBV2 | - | TGTGCCAGCAGCAACCTAGCGGTCACAGATACGCAGTATTTT | CASSNLAVTDTQYF
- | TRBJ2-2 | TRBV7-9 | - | TGTGCCAGCAGCTTAACGGGACTGAGCACCGGGGAGCTGTTTTTT | CASSLTGLSTGELFF
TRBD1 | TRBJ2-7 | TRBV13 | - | TGTGCCAGCAGCTTTACCGGGACAGGGGATCTCGAGCAGTACTTC | CASSFTGTGDLEQYF
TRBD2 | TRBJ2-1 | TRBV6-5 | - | TGTGCCAGTAAAACGACGGCTAGCGGGAGCAATGAGCAGTTCTTC | CASKTTASGSNEQFF
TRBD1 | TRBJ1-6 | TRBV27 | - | TGTGCCAGCAGGACAGGGGGGAATTCACCCCTCCACTTT | CASRTGGNSPLHF
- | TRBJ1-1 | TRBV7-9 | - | TGTGCCAGCAGCCTGGGTGAACAGCGGATGGAAGCTTTCTTT | CASSLGEQRMEAFF
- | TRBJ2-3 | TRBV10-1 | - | TGCGCCAGCAGTGAATGGGTTACGGGAGTAACAGATACGCAGTATTTT | CASSEWVTGVTDTQYF
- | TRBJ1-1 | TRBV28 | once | TGTGCCAGCAGTTTAAAAATCGGGGCAGGGGACACTGAAGCTTTCTTT | CASSLKIGAGDTEAFF
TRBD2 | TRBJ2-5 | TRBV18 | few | TGTGCCAGCTCACCCCCGGGACTAGCCCAAGAGACCCAGTACTTC | CASSPPGLAQETQYF
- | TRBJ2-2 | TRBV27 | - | TGTGCCAGCAGGGGATTGGGGAGCGGGACCGGGGAGCTGTTTTTT | CASRGLGSGTGELFF
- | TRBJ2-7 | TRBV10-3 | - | TGTGCCATCAGTGAATTGGGTAACACCCGCGGTTACGAGCAGTACTTC | CAISELGNTRGYEQYF
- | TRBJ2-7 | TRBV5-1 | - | TGCGCCAGCAGCCATACGTCAGCTTCCTACGAGCAGTACTTC | CASSHTSASYEQYF
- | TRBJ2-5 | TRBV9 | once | TGTGCCAGCAGCGTAGCTCCACGAGGGGAGTACCAAGAGACCCAGTACTTC | CASSVAPRGEYQETQYF
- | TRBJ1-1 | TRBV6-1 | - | TGTGCCAGCAGTGAAGACTTTAGGAGGTGGGATGAAGCTTTCTTT | CASSEDFRRWDEAFF
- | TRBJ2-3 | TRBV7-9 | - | TGTGCCAGCAGCTTAGGGATGAGCACAGATACGCAGTATTTT | CASSLGMSTDTQYF
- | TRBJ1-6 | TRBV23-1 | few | TGCGCCAAGCGACTTTCACCCCTCCACTTT | CAKRLSPLHF
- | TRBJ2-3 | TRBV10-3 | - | TGTGCCATCAGTGAAGATTTAATCGATACGCAGTATTTT | CAISEDLIDTQYF
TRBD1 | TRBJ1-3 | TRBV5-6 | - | TGTGCCAGCAGCCAGGACAGGGTAAACACCATATATTTT | CASSQDRVNTIYF
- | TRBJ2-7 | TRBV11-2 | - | TGTGCCAGCAGCTTTAACCGGGACAATTACTACGAGCAGTACTTC | CASSFNRDNYYEQYF
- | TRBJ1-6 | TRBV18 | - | TGTGCCAGCGGACCAGGGAGAGAGTCACCCCTCCACTTT | CASGPGRESPLHF
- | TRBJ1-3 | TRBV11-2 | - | TGTGCCAGCAGCTTAGAGGTTCGTCTAGGAAACACCATATATTTT | CASSLEVRLGNTIYF
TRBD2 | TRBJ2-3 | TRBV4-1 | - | TGCGCCAGCAGCCTTTCCTGGACTAGCAGCACAGATACGCAGTATTTT | CASSLSWTSSTDTQYF
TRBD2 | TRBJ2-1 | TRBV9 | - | TGTGCCAGCAGCGTAGGTAACGGGGGGACTCTTTCTCAGGAGCAGTTCTTC | CASSVGNGGTLSQEQFF
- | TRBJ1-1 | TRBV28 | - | TGTGCCAGCAGTTTATCAGAGGGCTTCACTGAAGCTTTCTTT | CASSLSEGFTEAFF
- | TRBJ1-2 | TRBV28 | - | TGTGCCAGCAGTTCCCCGTCCAGGGCGGGTTATGGCTACACCTTC | CASSSPSRAGYGYTF
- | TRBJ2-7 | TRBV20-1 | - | TGCAGTGCACCAGACAGTTACGAGCAGTACTTC | CSAPDSYEQYF
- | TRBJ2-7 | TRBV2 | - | TGTGCTACTAGGGGGGATCCCATGGGGGAGCAGTACTTC | CATRGDPMGEQYF
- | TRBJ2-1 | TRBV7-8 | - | TGTGCCAGCAGCTTAGTGGTACTTATCAATGAGCAGTTCTTC | CASSLVVLINEQFF
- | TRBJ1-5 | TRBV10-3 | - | TGTGCCATCAGTGAGTCTCCCTCGAGGGACCAGCCCCAGCATTTT | CAISESPSRDQPQHF
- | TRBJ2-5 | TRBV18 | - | TGTGCCAGCTCACCTACCCCGAACCCCCAAGAGACCCAGTACTTC | CASSPTPNPQETQYF
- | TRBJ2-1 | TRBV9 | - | TGTGCCAGCAGCGTACAGGGGATTTCCTACAATGAGCAGTTCTTC | CASSVQGISYNEQFF
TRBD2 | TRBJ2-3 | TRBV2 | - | TGTGCCAGCATCGGACTAGCGGGAGGGGGCACAGATACGCAGTATTTT | CASIGLAGGGTDTQYF
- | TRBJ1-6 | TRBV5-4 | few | TGTGCCAGCAGCTTGGCGGCAGGGAGTAATTCACCCCTCCACTTT | CASSLAAGSNSPLHF
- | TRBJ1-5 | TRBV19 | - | TGTGCCAGTAGTATAATACGGGCCCTTAATCAGCCCCAGCATTTT | CASSIIRALNQPQHF
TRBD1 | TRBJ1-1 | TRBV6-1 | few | TGTGCCAGCCAGACAGGGGTGAACACTGAAGCTTTCTTT | CASQTGVNTEAFF
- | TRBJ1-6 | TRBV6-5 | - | TGTGCCAGCAGTGAAGATCCAAATTCACCCCTCCACTTT | CASSEDPNSPLHF
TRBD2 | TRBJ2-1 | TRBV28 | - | TGTGCCAGCCACGGGGGGGGGTCCTACAATGAGCAGTTCTTC | CASHGGGSYNEQFF
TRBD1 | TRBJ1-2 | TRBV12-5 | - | TGTGCTAGTGGTTTGGACAAGGGGACAGGGGATGGCTACACCTTC | CASGLDKGTGDGYTF
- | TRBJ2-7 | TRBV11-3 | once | TGTGCCAGCAGCATTGATAGTGGAAACTCCTACGAGCAGTACTTC | CASSIDSGNSYEQYF
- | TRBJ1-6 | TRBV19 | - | TGTGCCAGTAGTTTTCAGCTGAATATCTATAATTCACCCCTCCACTTT | CASSFQLNIYNSPLHF
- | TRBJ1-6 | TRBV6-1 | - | TGTGCCAGCAGTGCCGGGACCCGGCGGGGTAATTCACCCCTCCACTTT | CASSAGTRRGNSPLHF
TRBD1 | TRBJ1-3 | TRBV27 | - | TGTGCCAGCAGTACGGGACAGGGAAACACCATATATTTT | CASSTGQGNTIYF
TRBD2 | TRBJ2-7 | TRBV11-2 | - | TGTGCCAGCAGCGCACTAGCGGGGGCTTCCTACGAGCAGTACTTC | CASSALAGASYEQYF